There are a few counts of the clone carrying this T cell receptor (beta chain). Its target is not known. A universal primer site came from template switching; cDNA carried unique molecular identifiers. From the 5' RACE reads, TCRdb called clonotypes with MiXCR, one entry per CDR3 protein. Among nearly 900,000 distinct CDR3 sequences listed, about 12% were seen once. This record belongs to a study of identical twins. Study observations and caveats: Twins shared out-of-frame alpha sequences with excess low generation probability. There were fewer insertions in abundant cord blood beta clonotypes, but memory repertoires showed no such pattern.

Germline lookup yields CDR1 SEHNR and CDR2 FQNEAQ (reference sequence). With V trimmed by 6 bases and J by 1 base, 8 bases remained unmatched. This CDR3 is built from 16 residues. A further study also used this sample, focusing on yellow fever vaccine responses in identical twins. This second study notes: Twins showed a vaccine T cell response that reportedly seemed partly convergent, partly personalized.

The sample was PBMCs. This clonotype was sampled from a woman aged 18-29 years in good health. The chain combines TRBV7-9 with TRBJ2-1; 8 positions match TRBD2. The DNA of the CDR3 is TGTGCCAGCAGATCGGGAGGGGGGGAGTCCTACAATGAGCAGTTCTTC. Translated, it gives CASRSGGGESYNEQFF.